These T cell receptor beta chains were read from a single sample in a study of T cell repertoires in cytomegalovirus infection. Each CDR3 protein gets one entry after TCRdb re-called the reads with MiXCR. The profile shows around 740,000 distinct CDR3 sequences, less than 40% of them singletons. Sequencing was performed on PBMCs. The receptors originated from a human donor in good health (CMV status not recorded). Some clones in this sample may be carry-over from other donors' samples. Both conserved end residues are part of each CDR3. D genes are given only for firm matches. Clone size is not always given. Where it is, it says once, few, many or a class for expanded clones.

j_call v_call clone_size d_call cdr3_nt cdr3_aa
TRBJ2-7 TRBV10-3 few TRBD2 TGTGCCATCAGTCTCGGGACTAGCGGGGATTGGGAGCAGTACTTC CAISLGTSGDWEQYF
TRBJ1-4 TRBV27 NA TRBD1 TGTGCCAGCAGTCTAGGACAGGCTCCAACTAATGAAAAACTGTTTTTT CASSLGQAPTNEKLFF
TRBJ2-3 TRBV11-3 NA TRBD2 TGTGCCAGCAGCAGTAGCGGGAGTACAACAGATACGCAGTATTTT CASSSSGSTTDTQYF
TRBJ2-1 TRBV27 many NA TGTGCCAGCAGCTTGGGTAGTTTCAATGAGCAGTTCTTC CASSLGSFNEQFF
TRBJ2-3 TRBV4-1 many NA TGCGCCAGCAGCCAAGGGCGGGATACGCAGTATTTT CASSQGRDTQYF
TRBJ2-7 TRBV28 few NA TGTGCCAGTAGTAATACAGGGTTTGGGGGCGAGCAGTACTTC CASSNTGFGGEQYF
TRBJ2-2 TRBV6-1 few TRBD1 TGTGCCAGCAGTCTCGTTCATACAGGGGACGCCGGGGAGCTGTTTTTT CASSLVHTGDAGELFF
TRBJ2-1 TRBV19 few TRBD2 TGTGCCAGTAGTTGGGGGGAGGGCTTTCGGAATGAGCAGTTCTTC CASSWGEGFRNEQFF
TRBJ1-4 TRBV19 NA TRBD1 TGTGCCAGTAGCTACAGGGGAAAACTGTTTTTT CASSYRGKLFF
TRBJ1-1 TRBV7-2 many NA TGTGCCAGCAGCTTAGAATACCGTGAAGCTTTCTTT CASSLEYREAFF
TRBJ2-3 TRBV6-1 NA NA TGTGCCAGCAGTGGTTGGGGGCTAGCCCCCACAGATACGCAGTATTTT CASSGWGLAPTDTQYF
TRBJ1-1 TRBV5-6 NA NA TGTGCCAGCAGCTTGGTTGTTCGGACCATGAACACTGAAGCTTTCTTT CASSLVVRTMNTEAFF
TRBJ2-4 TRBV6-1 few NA TGTGCCAGCTTAGGGGCCAAAAACATTCAGTACTTC CASLGAKNIQYF
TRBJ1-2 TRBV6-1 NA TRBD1 TGTGCCAGCAGTGGATGGACAGGGAGCTATGGCTACACCTTC CASSGWTGSYGYTF
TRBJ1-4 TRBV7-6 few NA TGTGCCAGCGGGGGGACAAAACTGTTTTTT CASGGTKLFF
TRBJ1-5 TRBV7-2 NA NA NA CASRVVAEGNQPQPF
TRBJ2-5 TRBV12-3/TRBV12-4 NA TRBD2 TGTGCCAGCAGTTTCATGCTAGCGGGAGGGGGCTTTAAAGAGACCCAGTACTTC CASSFMLAGGGFKETQYF
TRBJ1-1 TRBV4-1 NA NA TGCGCCAGCAGCCAAGTTCCTTGGGGGGGGAGCGGCACTGAAGCTTTCTTT CASSQVPWGGSGTEAFF
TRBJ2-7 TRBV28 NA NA TGTGCCAGCAGTTACGTGGGCAATTCCTACGAGCAGTACTTC CASSYVGNSYEQYF
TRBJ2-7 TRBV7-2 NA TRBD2 TGTGCCAGCAGCTTTCAGGGGACTAGCGGCATCGAGCAGTACTTC CASSFQGTSGIEQYF
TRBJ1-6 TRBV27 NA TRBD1 TGTGCCAGCAGTTTATCGAGACAGGGAGGGCCATTTAATTCACCCCTCCACTTT CASSLSRQGGPFNSPLHF
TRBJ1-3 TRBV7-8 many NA TGTGCCAGCAGCTTTCCGGCTGGAAACACCATATATTTT CASSFPAGNTIYF
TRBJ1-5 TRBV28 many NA TGTGCCAGTAGTCTCCTGGGTCAGCCCCAGCATTTT CASSLLGQPQHF
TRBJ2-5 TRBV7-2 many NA TGTGCCAGCAGCTTAGTCAGTGGTAGGGGGGGACAAGAGACCCAGTACTTC CASSLVSGRGGQETQYF
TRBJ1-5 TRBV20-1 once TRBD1 TGCAGTGCTAGAGAATGGGACAGGGAAGGACAGCCCCAGCATTTT CSAREWDREGQPQHF
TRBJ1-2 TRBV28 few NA TGTGCCAGCAGTTTATTTAGGGGTTCAGGAACTAACTATGGCTACACCTTC CASSLFRGSGTNYGYTF
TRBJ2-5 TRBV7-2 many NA TGTGCCAGCAGCTTAGCCCGACGAGGGGGGGGCGCGGAGACCCAGTACTTC CASSLARRGGGAETQYF
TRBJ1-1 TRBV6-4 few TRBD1 TGTGCCAGCAGACGGACAGGATCGAACACTGAAGCTTTCTTT CASRRTGSNTEAFF
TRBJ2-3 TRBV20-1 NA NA TGCAGTGCTAGACTAGCGAAATCCACAGATACGCAGTATTTT CSARLAKSTDTQYF
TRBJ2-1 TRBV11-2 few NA TGTGCCAGCAGCTTGTCATCTAGCAGGAATGAGCAGTTCTTC CASSLSSSRNEQFF
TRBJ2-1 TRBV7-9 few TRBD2 TGTGCCAGCAGCGCGGCCGCCGGGACTAGCCTCCATGAGCAGTTCTTC CASSAAAGTSLHEQFF
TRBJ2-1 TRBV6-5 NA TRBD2 TGTGCCAGCAGTTACTCGACTAGCGGGAGGTCCTCCGGGAATGAGCAGTTCTTC CASSYSTSGRSSGNEQFF
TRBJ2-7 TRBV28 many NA TGTGCCAGCACCGACCTGAGCTCCTACGAGCAGTACTTC CASTDLSSYEQYF